This TCR beta chain emerged from a study of cytomegalovirus exposure and HLA in healthy donors. The CDR3 covers 18 residues. V lost 4 bases, J lost 2 bases, and 8 bases stayed unmatched. Germline-derived CDR1 and CDR2 are SEHNR and FQNEAQ (reference sequence). 60 Vbeta and 13 Jbeta primers were used in PCR. Sequenced by immunoSEQ multiplex PCR; TCRdb stores in-frame clones only, minus some. Altogether around 90,000 clones are present, around 86% being singletons, with the ten largest covering 9.2%. The TCR was taken from a man aged 30 to 45 in good health and CMV-seropositive. The material sequenced was PBMCs. This chain connects TRBV7-9 to TRBJ2-1; 13 positions agree with TRBD2. The DNA for the CDR3 is TGTGCCAGCAGCTCCTCGGAACTAGCGGGAGGGACCTACAATGAGCAGTTCTTC. Residues: CASSSSELAGGTYNEQFF.